A selection of T cell receptor beta chains follows, all from one sample in a study of OX40 agonist ivuxolimab in advanced cancers. The method was immunoSEQ multiplex PCR; TCRdb's version includes in-frame clones alone and lacks a portion of them. The sample comprises tens of thousands of clones, around 76% of which are singletons, and roughly 15% rests with the top ten. This specimen was CD4+ or CD8+ T cells sorted from blood, taken in a trial of the OX40 agonist ivuxolimab. These receptors were taken from an adult with an advanced solid tumor such as melanoma, head and neck, liver or kidney cancer. Each CDR3 is given with its conserved first and last residue. D genes are given only for firm matches. Clone size, where shown, is once, few, many, or a class for clones that have expanded.

V gene	clone size	D gene	J gene	CDR3 length	CDR3 protein	CDR3 DNA
TRBV14	-	-	TRBJ2-4	16	CASSQATGQAKNIQYF	TGTGCCAGCAGCCAAGCCACCGGACAAGCCAAAAACATTCAGTACTTC
TRBV15	once	-	TRBJ2-7	16	CATSRSEQGYSYEQYF	TGTGCCACCAGCAGATCTGAGCAGGGGTACTCCTACGAGCAGTACTTC
TRBV5-1	-	TRBD1	TRBJ1-6	15	CASSSATGEGSPLHF	TGCGCCAGCAGCTCGGCGACAGGGGAAGGTTCACCCCTCCACTTT
TRBV13	once	-	TRBJ1-6	17	CASSLFTGQGYNSPLHF	TGTGCCAGCAGCTTATTCACTGGGCAGGGCTATAATTCACCCCTCCACTTT
TRBV4-3	-	TRBD2	TRBJ2-1	15	CASSQGTSTYNEQFF	TGCGCCAGCAGCCAAGGGACTAGCACCTACAATGAGCAGTTCTTC
TRBV19	once	-	TRBJ1-6	17	CASSSAYGAIYNSPLHF	TGTGCCAGTAGTAGCGCCTACGGGGCGATCTATAATTCACCCCTCCACTTT
TRBV11-1	-	TRBD2	TRBJ2-1	16	CASSLRFAGTNNEQFF	TGTGCCAGCAGCTTAAGGTTTGCGGGGACTAACAATGAGCAGTTCTTC
TRBV7-9	once	-	TRBJ2-1	15	CASSVPGHGVNEQFF	TGTGCCAGCAGCGTACCGGGACACGGGGTCAATGAGCAGTTCTTC
TRBV4-2	-	TRBD1	TRBJ1-6	15	CASSQPGQINSPLHF	TGTGCCAGCAGCCAACCGGGACAGATTAATTCACCCCTCCACTTT
TRBV6-9	-	TRBD1	TRBJ2-5	15	CASSCWQGAVETQYF	TGTGCCAGCAGTTGTTGGCAGGGGGCTGTGGAGACCCAGTACTTC
TRBV2	medium-sized	TRBD1	TRBJ1-1	15	CASSEEGARYTEAFF	TGTGCCAGCAGTGAGGAGGGGGCGCGATACACTGAAGCTTTCTTT
TRBV2	-	TRBD2	TRBJ2-2	16	CVGGGGGAEDTGELFF	TGTGTAGGTGGAGGCGGGGGGGCCGAGGACACCGGGGAGCTGTTTTTT
TRBV2	-	-	TRBJ2-3	16	CASSAPDTGPTDTQYF	TGTGCCAGCAGTGCGCCCGATACCGGGCCCACAGATACGCAGTATTTT
TRBV19	-	TRBD2	TRBJ2-7	15	CASSSIAGGPYEQYF	TGTGCCAGTAGTTCCATAGCGGGGGGTCCATACGAGCAGTACTTC
TRBV27	few	-	TRBJ2-4	17	CASALLGREVAKNIQYF	TGTGCCAGTGCGCTACTAGGTAGGGAGGTAGCCAAAAACATTCAGTACTTC
TRBV5-8	medium-sized	-	TRBJ1-6	13	CASSLSPNSPLHF	TGTGCCAGCAGCTTGTCCCCAAATTCACCCCTCCACTTT
TRBV4-1	-	-	TRBJ1-1	16	CASSQEAGKRYTEAFF	TGCGCCAGCAGCCAAGAAGCGGGTAAACGGTACACTGAAGCTTTCTTT
TRBV6-5	-	-	TRBJ1-5	15	CASSYTHDSNQPQHF	TGTGCCAGCAGTTACACACACGATAGCAATCAGCCCCAGCATTTT
TRBV6-6	-	-	TRBJ1-6	15	CASSYSDSYNSPLHF	TGTGCCAGCAGTTACAGCGACAGCTATAATTCACCCCTCCACTTT
TRBV7-7	-	-	TRBJ1-1	13	CASSLLPASEAFF	TGTGCCAGCAGCTTATTACCTGCTAGTGAAGCTTTCTTT